This TCR beta chain was observed in a study of cytomegalovirus exposure and HLA in healthy donors. Study findings and constraints: Under in vitro conditions, a few CMV-associated chains were confirmed as specific for CMV antigens. In a later analysis, the majority of CMV-associated beta chains seemingly showed HLA restriction. Links to common viral pathogens appeared, in a later analysis, for several of the most significant clusters.

Of note for this clone: Its specificity is unknown.

The junction had 4 bases not matched to a gene; V was cut back by 3 bases and J by 9 bases. The CDR3 consists of 13 residues. Germline V gives CDR1 LGHNA, CDR2 YSLEER. When sampled, the donors appeared nominally healthy, though they likely had unrecorded immune exposures. PCR employed 60 Vbeta and 13 Jbeta primers. Profiled with immunoSEQ multiplex PCR; TCRdb holds only in-frame clones, not every one. Of 150,000 to 200,000 clones in the sample, more than 65% are singletons; the top ten hold 4.5% to 7.5%. Sequenced input: PBMCs. This clonotype was obtained from a young woman in good health and CMV-seropositive. The V gene is TRBV4-3, the J gene TRBJ2-1; 8 positions match TRBD2. CDR3 DNA sequence: TGCGCCAGCAGCCAGTACGGGGGGGCTGAGCAGTTCTTC. This gives the protein CASSQYGGAEQFF.